This T cell receptor beta chain was retrieved from a study of blood T cell repertoires in COVID-19. Study-level information: COVID-19 samples from acute and convalescent phases originated in the United States, Italy and Spain. Sources were T cells, B-cell-depleted T cells, or PBMCs; the material itself was cDNA or gDNA.

The CDR3 is made up of 14 amino acids. Per the germline V gene, CDR1 is MNHEY and CDR2 is SVGAGI. The V gene lost 2 bases and the J gene lost 6 bases, with 13 bases spanning the gap. Original analysis: Amplification of reference gene primers was used by the study to estimate nucleated cell counts. Only in-frame clones appear in the TCRdb table, and some are missing; sequencing was by immunoSEQ multiplex PCR. That table furnishes V, J and clone size, whereas the DNA furnished D and trimming. The table records about 200,000 clones, around 80% of them present only once. The sample consisted of peripheral blood. The chain has TRBV6-5 and TRBJ1-1; D is possibly TRBD1 (5 bases). This clonotype was obtained from an older woman with acute or convalescent COVID-19. The CDR3 DNA is TGTGCCAGCAGTTACGGCCGGGGGGGGGCTGAAGCTTTCTTT. Its protein is CASSYGRGGAEAFF.